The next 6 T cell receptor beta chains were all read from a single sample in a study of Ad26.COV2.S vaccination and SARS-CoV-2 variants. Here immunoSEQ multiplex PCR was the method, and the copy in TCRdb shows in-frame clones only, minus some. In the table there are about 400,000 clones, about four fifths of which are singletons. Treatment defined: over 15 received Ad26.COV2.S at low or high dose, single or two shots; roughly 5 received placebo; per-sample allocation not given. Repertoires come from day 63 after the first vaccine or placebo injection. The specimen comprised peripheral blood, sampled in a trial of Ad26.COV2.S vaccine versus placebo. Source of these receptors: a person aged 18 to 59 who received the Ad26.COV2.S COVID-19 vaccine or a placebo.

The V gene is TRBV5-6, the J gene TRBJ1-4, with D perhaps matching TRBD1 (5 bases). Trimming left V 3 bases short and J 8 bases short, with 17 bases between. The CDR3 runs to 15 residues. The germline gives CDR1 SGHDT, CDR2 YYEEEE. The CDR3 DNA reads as TGTGCCAGCAGCTCCTTCGGAGGGGCGGGGGAAAAACTGTTTTTT. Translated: CASSSFGGAGEKLFF.

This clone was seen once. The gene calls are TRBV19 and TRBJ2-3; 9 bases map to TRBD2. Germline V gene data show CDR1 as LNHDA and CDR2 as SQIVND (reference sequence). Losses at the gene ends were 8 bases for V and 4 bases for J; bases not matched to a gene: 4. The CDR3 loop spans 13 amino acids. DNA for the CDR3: TGTGCCAGTGCAGTAGCGGGGGCAGATACGCAGTATTTT. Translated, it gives CASAVAGADTQYF.

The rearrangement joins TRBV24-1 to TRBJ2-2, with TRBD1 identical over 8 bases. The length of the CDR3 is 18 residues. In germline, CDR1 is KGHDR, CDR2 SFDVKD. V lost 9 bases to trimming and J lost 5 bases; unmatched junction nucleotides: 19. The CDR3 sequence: CATLVSKSQGAETGELFF. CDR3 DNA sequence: TGTGCCACCTTAGTGTCGAAGAGCCAGGGGGCGGAAACCGGGGAGCTGTTTTTT.

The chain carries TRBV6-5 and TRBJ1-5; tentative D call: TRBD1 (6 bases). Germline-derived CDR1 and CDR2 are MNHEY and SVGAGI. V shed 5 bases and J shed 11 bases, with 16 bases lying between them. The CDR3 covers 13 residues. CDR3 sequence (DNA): TGTGCCAGCAGTCACAGGGCAGGGAGGTCCCAGCATTTT. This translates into CASSHRAGRSQHF.

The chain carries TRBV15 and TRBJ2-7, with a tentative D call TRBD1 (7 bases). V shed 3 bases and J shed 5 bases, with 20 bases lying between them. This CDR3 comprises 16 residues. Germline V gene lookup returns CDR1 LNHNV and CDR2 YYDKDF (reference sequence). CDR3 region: CATSRGGLTGTHEQYF. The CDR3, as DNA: TGTGCCACCAGCAGGGGGGGATTGACAGGGACCCACGAGCAGTACTTC.

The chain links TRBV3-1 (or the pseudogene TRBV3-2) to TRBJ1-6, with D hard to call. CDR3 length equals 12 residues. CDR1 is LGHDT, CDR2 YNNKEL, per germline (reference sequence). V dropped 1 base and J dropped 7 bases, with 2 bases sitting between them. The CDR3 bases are TGTGCCAGCAGCCAAGGGAATTCACCCCTCCACTTT. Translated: CASSQGNSPLHF.